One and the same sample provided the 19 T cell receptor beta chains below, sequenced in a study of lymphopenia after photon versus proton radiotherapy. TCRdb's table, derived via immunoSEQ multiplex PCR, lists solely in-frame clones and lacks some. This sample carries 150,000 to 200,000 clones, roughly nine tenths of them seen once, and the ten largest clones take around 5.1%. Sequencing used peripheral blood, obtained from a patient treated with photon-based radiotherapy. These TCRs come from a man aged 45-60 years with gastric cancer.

CDR3 sequence (DNA): TGTGCCAGCAGCTTGGACAGGAGCGCTTTCTTT. Amino acid sequence: CASSLDRSAFF. The chain has TRBV11-2 and TRBJ1-1; 7 bases line up with TRBD1. The CDR3 is made up of 11 amino acids. V shed 3 bases, J shed 11 bases, and the junction held 3 bases outside the gene matches. CDR1 is SGHAT and CDR2 is FQNNGV in the germline V gene.

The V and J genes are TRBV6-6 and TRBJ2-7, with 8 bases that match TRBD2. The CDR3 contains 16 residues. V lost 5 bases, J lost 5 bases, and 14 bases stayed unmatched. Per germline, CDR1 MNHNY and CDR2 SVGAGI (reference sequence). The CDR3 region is CASSGPVGGRINEQYF. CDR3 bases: TGTGCCAGCAGTGGACCCGTAGGCGGGAGGATAAACGAGCAGTACTTC.

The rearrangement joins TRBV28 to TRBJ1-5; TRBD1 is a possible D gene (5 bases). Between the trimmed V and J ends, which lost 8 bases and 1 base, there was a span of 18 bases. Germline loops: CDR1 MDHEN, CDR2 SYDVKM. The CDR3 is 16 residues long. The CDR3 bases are TGTGCCAGCGCGGGGCCCGGGAGGAGAAGCAATCAGCCCCAGCATTTT. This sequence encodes CASAGPGRRSNQPQHF.

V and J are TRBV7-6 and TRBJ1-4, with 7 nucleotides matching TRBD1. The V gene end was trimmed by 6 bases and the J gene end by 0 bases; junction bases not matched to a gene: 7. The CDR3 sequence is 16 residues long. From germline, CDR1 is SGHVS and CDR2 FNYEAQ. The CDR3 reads CASRRLQGATNEKLFF. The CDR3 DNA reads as TGTGCCAGCAGACGACTCCAGGGGGCAACTAATGAAAAACTGTTTTTT.

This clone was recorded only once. CDR3 coding DNA: TGCAGCGTTGCGTCCATTGTCGCGAACACTGAAGCTTTCTTT. Its translation is CSVASIVANTEAFF. The rearrangement links TRBV29-1 to TRBJ1-1; D gene unclear. Germline V CDR1 and CDR2: SQVTM, ANQGSEA. The CDR3 covers 14 residues. V lost 4 bases and J 1 base, leaving 13 bases between the germline ends.

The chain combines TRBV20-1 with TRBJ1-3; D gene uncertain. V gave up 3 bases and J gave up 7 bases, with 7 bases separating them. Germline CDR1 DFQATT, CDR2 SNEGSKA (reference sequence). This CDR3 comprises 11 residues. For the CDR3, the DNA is TGCAGTGCTAGTCGGTCGAACACCATATATTTT. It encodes CSASRSNTIYF.

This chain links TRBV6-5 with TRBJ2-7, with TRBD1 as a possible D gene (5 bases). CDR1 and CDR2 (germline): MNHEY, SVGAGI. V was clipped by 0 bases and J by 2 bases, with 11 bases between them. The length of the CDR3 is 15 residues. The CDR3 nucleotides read TGTGCCAGCAGTTACTCGACCAGGGCCCCCTACGAGCAGTACTTC. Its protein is CASSYSTRAPYEQYF.

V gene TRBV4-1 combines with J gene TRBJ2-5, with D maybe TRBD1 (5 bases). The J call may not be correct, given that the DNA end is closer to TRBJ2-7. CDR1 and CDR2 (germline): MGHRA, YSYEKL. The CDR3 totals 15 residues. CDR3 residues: CASSQEQDLEYEQYF. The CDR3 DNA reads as TGCGCCAGCAGCCAAGAACAGGACCTTGAGTACGAGCAGTACTTC.

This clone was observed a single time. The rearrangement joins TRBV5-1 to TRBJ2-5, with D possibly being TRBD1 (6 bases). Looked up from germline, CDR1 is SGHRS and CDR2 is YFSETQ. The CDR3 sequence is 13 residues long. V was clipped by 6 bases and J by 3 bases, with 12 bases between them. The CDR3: CASTGARKETQYF. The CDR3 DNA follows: TGCGCCAGCACAGGGGCTAGGAAAGAGACCCAGTACTTC.

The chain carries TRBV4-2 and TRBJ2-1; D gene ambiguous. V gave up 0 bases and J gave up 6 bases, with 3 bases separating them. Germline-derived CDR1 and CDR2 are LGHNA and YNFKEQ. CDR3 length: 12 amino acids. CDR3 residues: CASSQEANEQFF. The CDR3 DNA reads TGTGCCAGCAGCCAAGAGGCCAATGAGCAGTTCTTC.

CDR3 sequence (DNA): TGCGCCAGCAGCTTGGCGGGACCACTCACAGATACGCAGTATTTT. This codes for CASSLAGPLTDTQYF. This chain joins TRBV5-1 and TRBJ2-3, with D possibly being TRBD1 or TRBD2 (5 bases each). Per the germline V gene, CDR1 is SGHRS and CDR2 is YFSETQ. The CDR3 sequence is 15 residues long. V lost 0 bases and J lost 2, with 10 bases in between.

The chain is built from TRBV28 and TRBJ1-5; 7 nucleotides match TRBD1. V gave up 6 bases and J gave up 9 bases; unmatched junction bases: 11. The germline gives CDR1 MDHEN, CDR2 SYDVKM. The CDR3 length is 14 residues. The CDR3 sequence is CASSPGQADRPQHF. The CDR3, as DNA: TGTGCCAGCAGCCCCGGACAGGCAGACCGGCCCCAGCATTTT.

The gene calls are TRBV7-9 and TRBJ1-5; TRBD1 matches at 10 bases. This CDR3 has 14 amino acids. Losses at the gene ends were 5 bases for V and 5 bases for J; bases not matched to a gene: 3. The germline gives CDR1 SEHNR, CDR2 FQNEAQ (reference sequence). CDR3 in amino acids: CASSQTGGDQPQHF. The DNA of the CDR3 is TGTGCCAGCAGCCAGACAGGGGGCGATCAGCCCCAGCATTTT.

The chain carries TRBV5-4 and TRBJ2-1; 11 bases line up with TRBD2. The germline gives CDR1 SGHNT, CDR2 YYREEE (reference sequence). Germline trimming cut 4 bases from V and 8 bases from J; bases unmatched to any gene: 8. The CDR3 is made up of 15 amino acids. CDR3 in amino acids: CASSPTSGSEDEQFF. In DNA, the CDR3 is TGTGCCAGCAGCCCAACTAGCGGGAGTGAGGATGAGCAGTTCTTC.

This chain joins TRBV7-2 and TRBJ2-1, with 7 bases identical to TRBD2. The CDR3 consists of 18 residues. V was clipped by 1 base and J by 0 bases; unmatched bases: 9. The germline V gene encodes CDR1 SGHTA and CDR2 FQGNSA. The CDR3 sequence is CASSLGEKRGNSYNEQFF. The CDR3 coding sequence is TGTGCCAGCAGCTTAGGGGAGAAGCGGGGAAACTCCTACAATGAGCAGTTCTTC.

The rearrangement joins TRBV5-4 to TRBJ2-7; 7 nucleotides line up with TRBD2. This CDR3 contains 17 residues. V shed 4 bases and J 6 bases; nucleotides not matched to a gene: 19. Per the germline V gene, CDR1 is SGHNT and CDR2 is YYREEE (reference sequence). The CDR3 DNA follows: TGTGCCAGCAGCCCGGGGAACTATAGACTAGCTGCGGGCGAGCAGTACTTC. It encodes CASSPGNYRLAAGEQYF.

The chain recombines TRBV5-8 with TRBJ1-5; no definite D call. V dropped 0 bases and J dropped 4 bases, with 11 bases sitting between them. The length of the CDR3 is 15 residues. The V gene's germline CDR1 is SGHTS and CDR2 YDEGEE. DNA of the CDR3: TGTGCCAGCAGCTTGGGGCAGAGAGTTAATCAGCCCCAGCATTTT. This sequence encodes CASSLGQRVNQPQHF.

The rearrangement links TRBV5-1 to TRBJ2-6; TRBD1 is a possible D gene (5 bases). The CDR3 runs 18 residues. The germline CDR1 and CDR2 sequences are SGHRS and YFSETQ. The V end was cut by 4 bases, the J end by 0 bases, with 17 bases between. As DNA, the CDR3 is TGCGCCAGCAGCCCCGGGCAGGGTTTAGTCTCTGGGGCCAACGTCCTGACTTTC. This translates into CASSPGQGLVSGANVLTF. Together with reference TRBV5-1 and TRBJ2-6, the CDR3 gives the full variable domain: KAGVTQTPRYLIKTRGQQVTLSCSPISGHRSVSWYQQTPGQGLQFLFEYFSETQRNKGNFPGRFSGRQFSNSRSEMNVSTLELGDSALYLCASSPGQGLVSGANVLTFGAGSRLTVL.

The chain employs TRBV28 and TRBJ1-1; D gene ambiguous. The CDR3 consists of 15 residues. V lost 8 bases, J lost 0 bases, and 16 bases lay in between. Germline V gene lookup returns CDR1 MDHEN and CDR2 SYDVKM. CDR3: CASVAPSGVNTEAFF. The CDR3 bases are TGTGCCAGCGTCGCCCCCTCCGGGGTGAACACTGAAGCTTTCTTT.